The 31 T cell receptor beta chains reported below all come from one sample, sequenced in a study of blood T cell repertoires in COVID-19. The table came from immunoSEQ multiplex PCR; TCRdb's copy has only in-frame clones and leaves some out. The sample holds about 140,000 clones, around 81% seen once. The sample taken for sequencing was peripheral blood. The receptor set was obtained from a human donor in a cohort sampled during active COVID-19.

The chain has TRBV4-3 and TRBJ2-7; 12 positions agree with TRBD2. V dropped 4 bases and J dropped 3; count of bases not matched to a gene: 4. The CDR3 is made up of 15 amino acids. Germline V gene lookup returns CDR1 LGHNA and CDR2 YSLEER. The CDR3 spells CASSPRLAGDYEQYF. In DNA, the CDR3 is TGCGCCAGCAGCCCCCGACTAGCGGGAGACTACGAGCAGTACTTC.

This chain links TRBV7-8 with TRBJ1-4, with 8 bases identical to TRBD1. V was clipped by 0 bases and J by 4 bases; unmatched bases: 1. Per the germline V gene, CDR1 is SGHVS and CDR2 is FQNEAQ. The CDR3 has 15 amino acids. CDR3 protein: CASSLATGVNEKLFF. The CDR3 DNA is TGTGCCAGCAGCTTAGCGACAGGGGTTAATGAAAAACTGTTTTTT.

The CDR3 here is CASSYGLKNTEAFF. DNA of the CDR3: TGTGCCAGCAGTTACGGGCTCAAGAACACTGAAGCTTTCTTT. This rearrangement joins TRBV6-2 or TRBV6-3 to TRBJ1-1; D is unclear. The CDR3 totals 14 residues. The germline V and J ends were trimmed by 2 bases and 1 base, with 8 bases remaining between them. Looked up from germline, CDR1 is MNHEY and CDR2 is SVGEGT.

The chain couples TRBV4-2 to TRBJ1-3; tentatively, D is TRBD1 (6 bases). Germline V lookup: CDR1 LGHNA, CDR2 YNFKEQ. V lost 4 bases and J lost 0, with 16 bases in between. The CDR3 extends over 17 amino acids. The CDR3 loop is CASSPSHRGTSGNTIYF. The CDR3 nucleotides are TGTGCCAGCAGCCCCTCCCATAGGGGGACCTCTGGAAACACCATATATTTT.

The chain employs TRBV6-5 and TRBJ2-5, with 9 positions matching TRBD2. The CDR3 contains 16 residues. After removal of 0 bases from V and 4 bases from J, the junction contained 6 bases not matched to a gene. Germline V gene lookup returns CDR1 MNHEY and CDR2 SVGAGI. This CDR3 is CASSYSGREGRETQYF. CDR3 nucleotide sequence: TGTGCCAGCAGTTACTCGGGGCGGGAGGGCCGAGAGACCCAGTACTTC.

The chain carries TRBV9 and TRBJ2-7, with 12 positions matching TRBD1. CDR1 and CDR2 (germline): SGDLS, YYNGEE. Losses at the gene ends were 3 bases for V and 6 bases for J; bases not matched to a gene: 10. This CDR3 has 16 amino acids. In nucleotides, the CDR3 is TGTGCCAGCAGCGCAAGCCTGGGACAGGGGGCGGTCGAGCAGTACTTC. It specifies CASSASLGQGAVEQYF.

In its sample, this clone is medium-sized. The chain has TRBV28 and TRBJ2-7, with 8 bases identical to TRBD2. Germline lookup yields CDR1 MDHEN and CDR2 SYDVKM. With 2 bases clipped from V and 3 bases from J, the junction kept 6 bases outside the gene matches. The CDR3 extends over 15 amino acids. The CDR3 nucleotides are TGTGCCAGCAGTTTACACCGGACTAGCAGCTACGAGCAGTACTTC. Its protein is CASSLHRTSSYEQYF. The full variable domain, in which reference TRBV28 and TRBJ2-7 provide the parts outside the CDR3, is DVKVTQSSRYLVKRTGEKVFLECVQDMDHENMFWYRQDPGLGLRLIYFSYDVKMKEKGDIPEGYSVSREKKERFSLILESASTNQTSMYLCASSLHRTSSYEQYFGPGTRLTVT.

This chain links TRBV3-1 (or the pseudogene TRBV3-2) with TRBJ2-7; D unclear. There are 15 residues in the CDR3. CDR1 and CDR2 from the germline V gene are LGHDT and YNNKEL (reference sequence). Trimming cost V 0 bases and J 3 bases, with 12 bases left between them. The DNA of the CDR3 is TGTGCCAGCAGCCAAGAGAGAGGCAGTATCTACGAGCAGTACTTC. As protein: CASSQERGSIYEQYF.

The genes are TRBV7-2 and TRBJ2-1, with D tentatively TRBD2 (6 bases). The CDR3 is made up of 14 amino acids. Germline assignment: CDR1 SGHTA and CDR2 FQGNSA. Deletions cut 5 bases from V and 4 bases from J, with 12 bases between. The CDR3 sequence is CASSTRRGYNEQFF. CDR3 DNA sequence: TGTGCCAGCAGCACCAGGCGGGGATACAATGAGCAGTTCTTC. The whole variable domain, filled in from reference TRBV7-2 and TRBJ2-1, reads GAGVSQSPSNKVTEKGKDVELRCDPISGHTALYWYRQSLGQGLEFLIYFQGNSAPDKSGLPSDRFSAERTGGSVSTLTIQRTQQEDSAVYLCASSTRRGYNEQFFGPGTRLTVL.

The rearrangement joins TRBV7-9 to TRBJ2-5, with 8 bases lining up with TRBD1. J was trimmed by 2 bases and V by 9 bases; bases with no gene match: 11. CDR3 size: 15 residues. In germline, CDR1 is SEHNR, CDR2 FQNEAQ (reference sequence). DNA of the CDR3: TGTGCCAGTAACGACAGGGGACAGGAGCAAGAGACCCAGTACTTC. It codes for CASNDRGQEQETQYF. The full variable domain, with the rest looked up from reference TRBV7-9 and TRBJ2-5, is DTGVSQNPRHKITKRGQNVTFRCDPISEHNRLYWYRQTLGQGPEFLTYFQNEAQLEKSRLLSDRFSAERPKGSFSTLEIQRTEQGDSAMYLCASNDRGQEQETQYFGPGTRLLVL.

The chain employs TRBV3-1 (or the pseudogene TRBV3-2) and TRBJ2-5; weak D call: TRBD1 (6 bases). This CDR3 contains 17 residues. CDR1 and CDR2 (germline): LGHDT, YNNKEL (reference sequence). Between the trimmed V and J ends, which lost 4 bases and 0 bases, there was a span of 18 bases. The CDR3 loop is CASSPLRGTDNQETQYF. In nucleotides, the CDR3 is TGTGCCAGCAGCCCTCTGAGGGGGACGGACAACCAAGAGACCCAGTACTTC.

This chain links TRBV9 with TRBJ2-5; TRBD2 matches at 8 bases. Trimming cost V 4 bases and J 5 bases; bases outside gene matches: 10. There are 15 residues in the CDR3. Per the germline V gene, CDR1 is SGDLS and CDR2 is YYNGEE. The CDR3 DNA reads as TGTGCCAGCAGCCCCCTCCGGGAGGGTCGGGAGACCCAGTACTTC. It specifies CASSPLREGRETQYF.

The gene calls are TRBV5-8 and TRBJ1-2; TRBD1 agrees at 8 bases. From germline, CDR1 is SGHTS and CDR2 YDEGEE. CDR3 size: 15 residues. After removal of 4 bases from V and 0 bases from J, the junction contained 5 bases not matched to a gene. CDR3 in amino acids: CASSRDRTSNYGYTF. The CDR3 DNA follows: TGTGCCAGCAGCCGGGACAGGACCTCTAACTATGGCTACACCTTC. The complete variable domain, with remaining parts taken from reference TRBV5-8 and TRBJ1-2, reads EAGVTQSPTHLIKTRGQQATLRCSPISGHTSVYWYQQALGLGLQFLLWYDEGEERNRGNFPPRFSGRQFPNYSSELNVNALELEDSALYLCASSRDRTSNYGYTFGSGTRLTVV.

V gene TRBV9 combines with J gene TRBJ2-2; D remains ambiguous. Looked up from germline, CDR1 is SGDLS and CDR2 is YYNGEE. Trimming took off 1 base at V and 0 bases at J, with 10 bases between the two ends. The length of the CDR3 is 16 residues. The DNA of the CDR3 is TGTGCCAGCAGCGTAAAACTCCACGCGAACACCGGGGAGCTGTTTTTT. Amino acid sequence: CASSVKLHANTGELFF.

The genes are TRBV29-1 and TRBJ1-2; weak D call: TRBD1 (6 bases). The CDR3 spans 12 residues. Trimming stripped 7 bases from V and 2 bases from J, with 11 bases between. CDR1 SQVTM and CDR2 ANQGSEA come from the germline V gene. CDR3 sequence: CSGRDTNYGYTF. The CDR3 region has the DNA TGCAGCGGCCGGGACACCAACTATGGCTACACCTTC.

V gene TRBV29-1 combines with J gene TRBJ2-5; perhaps TRBD2 as D (5 bases). V lost 5 bases, J lost 5 bases, and 9 bases lay in between. The CDR3 runs 11 residues. Germline V gives CDR1 SQVTM, CDR2 ANQGSEA. The CDR3 DNA is TGCAGCGTTTCGCTAGCTGAGACCCAGTACTTC. Its protein product is CSVSLAETQYF.

A single count supports this clone. The chain uses TRBV5-1 and TRBJ2-6; D call uncertain. The CDR3 is 15 residues long. Germline values: CDR1 SGHRS, CDR2 YFSETQ. Between the trimmed V and J ends, which lost 0 bases and 2 bases, there was a span of 6 bases. As DNA, the CDR3 is TGCGCCAGCAGCTTGGGCGGTCCTGGGGCCAACGTCCTGACTTTC. It encodes CASSLGGPGANVLTF.

The chain combines TRBV7-2 with TRBJ2-5; D is possibly TRBD2 (5 bases). Trimming left V 0 bases short and J 5 bases short, with 16 bases between. From germline, CDR1 is SGHTA and CDR2 FQGNSA. The CDR3 has 16 residues. The DNA for the CDR3 is TGTGCCAGCAGCTTAGCCTCGGTCGGAAGGGAGGAGACCCAGTACTTC. Encoded protein: CASSLASVGREETQYF.

The chain recombines TRBV6-5 with TRBJ2-2, with 7 bases lining up with TRBD2. With V trimmed by 6 bases and J by 7 bases, 8 bases remained unmatched. From germline, CDR1 is MNHEY and CDR2 SVGAGI. The CDR3 is 14 amino acids. The CDR3 here is CASRSWGEGGELFF. The CDR3 DNA is TGTGCCAGCAGGTCCTGGGGGGAGGGCGGGGAGCTGTTTTTT.

The chain carries TRBV28 and TRBJ1-2; 10 bases fit TRBD1. J gave up 2 bases and V 2 bases, and 2 bases lay outside the gene matches. CDR1 is MDHEN and CDR2 is SYDVKM in the germline V gene. The CDR3 contains 15 residues. In nucleotides, the CDR3 is TGTGCCAGCAGTTTAGGGGGACAGGGGAACTATGGCTACACCTTC. This translates into CASSLGGQGNYGYTF.

The rearrangement joins TRBV7-2 to TRBJ1-2; 9 nucleotides agree with TRBD1. V lost 5 bases to trimming and J lost 8 bases; unmatched junction nucleotides: 12. CDR1 is SGHTA and CDR2 is FQGNSA in the germline V gene. The CDR3 has 15 residues. The chain's CDR3 is CASSPGTGIKGGYTF. The CDR3 DNA reads TGTGCCAGCAGCCCCGGGACAGGGATAAAGGGAGGCTACACCTTC.

The chain employs TRBV5-1 and TRBJ2-7; 7 nucleotides match TRBD2. V was pared by 0 bases and J by 3 bases, with 0 bases of the junction left unmatched. The germline CDR1 and CDR2 sequences are SGHRS and YFSETQ. This CDR3 spans 13 amino acids. This CDR3 reads CASSLVAGYEQYF. The CDR3 coding sequence is TGCGCCAGCAGCTTGGTAGCGGGCTACGAGCAGTACTTC.

V gene TRBV18 combines with J gene TRBJ1-2, with D perhaps TRBD1 (5 bases). Germline loops: CDR1 KGHSH, CDR2 LQKENI. Trimming removed 1 base from V and 4 bases from J, with 19 bases in between. This CDR3 is built from 17 residues. The CDR3 here is CASSPLLQQDKIYGYTF. The DNA for the CDR3 is TGTGCCAGCTCACCACTTTTGCAACAGGATAAAATCTATGGCTACACCTTC.

V gene TRBV7-2 combines with J gene TRBJ2-1; 7 bases are a match to TRBD2. The CDR3 contains 16 residues. V was pared by 2 bases and J by 6 bases, with 10 bases of the junction left unmatched. Looked up from germline, CDR1 is SGHTA and CDR2 is FQGNSA. The CDR3 here is CASSLQSGLTINEQFF. The CDR3 DNA reads TGTGCCAGCAGCTTACAGTCGGGACTAACGATCAATGAGCAGTTCTTC.

This clone came up a few times. The chain is built from TRBV27 and TRBJ1-1, with 7 nucleotides matching TRBD1. Germline V lookup: CDR1 MNHEY, CDR2 SMNVEV (reference sequence). The CDR3 is 14 residues long. The trim removed 5 bases at V and 1 base at J, leaving 4 bases unmatched. CDR3 region: CASSLGGRNTEAFF. The CDR3 DNA sequence: TGTGCCAGCAGTCTAGGGGGCAGGAACACTGAAGCTTTCTTT.

This clone was detected once. The chain recombines TRBV7-9 with TRBJ1-5; D might be TRBD1 (5 bases). Trimming left V 3 bases short and J 4 bases short, with 16 bases between. The length of the CDR3 is 16 residues. Germline CDR1 reads SEHNR; CDR2 reads FQNEAQ (reference sequence). As DNA, the CDR3 is TGTGCCAGCAGCTTTAATGGGGGAGCGGGGAATCAGCCCCAGCATTTT. Its translation is CASSFNGGAGNQPQHF.

This clone was seen once. This chain links TRBV2 with TRBJ1-5, with D possibly being TRBD1 (6 bases). There are 13 residues in the CDR3. CDR1 and CDR2 (germline): SNHLY, FYNNEI. V gave up 4 bases and J gave up 9 bases, with 13 bases separating them. In DNA, the CDR3 is TGTGCCAGCAGTGTAGGGGGAGGGCGGCCCCAGCATTTT. Translating gives CASSVGGGRPQHF.

The V gene is TRBV9, the J gene TRBJ2-3, with D unclear. V shed 0 bases and J shed 8 bases, with 13 bases lying between them. The CDR3 consists of 14 residues. The germline gives CDR1 SGDLS, CDR2 YYNGEE. The CDR3 coding sequence is TGTGCCAGCAGCGTAGGTCAGTTGGAGAGTACGCAGTATTTT. It is translated as CASSVGQLESTQYF. The full variable domain, with the rest looked up from reference TRBV9 and TRBJ2-3, is DSGVTQTPKHLITATGQRVTLRCSPRSGDLSVYWYQQSLDQGLQFLIQYYNGEERAKGNILERFSAQQFPDLHSELNLSSLELGDSALYFCASSVGQLESTQYFGPGTRLTVL.

V and J are TRBV14 and TRBJ1-1, with D possibly TRBD1 on 5 matching bases. The CDR3 loop spans 14 amino acids. Germline V gene data show CDR1 as SGHDN and CDR2 as FVKESK. The ends were cut back, 0 bases at V and 8 bases at J, with 13 bases in the middle. The CDR3 reads CASSQDRGRHEAFF. CDR3 nucleotides: TGTGCCAGCAGCCAAGATAGGGGTCGACACGAAGCTTTCTTT.

The chain couples TRBV24-1 to TRBJ2-1; 8 nucleotides line up with TRBD1. The CDR3 loop spans 16 amino acids. Unmatched junction bases numbered 6, after V lost 2 bases and J lost 4 bases. Per the germline V gene, CDR1 is KGHDR and CDR2 is SFDVKD. The CDR3 DNA sequence: TGTGCCACCAGTGATTCTCGACAGGGGAGGTACAATGAGCAGTTCTTC. This gives the protein CATSDSRQGRYNEQFF.

The V gene is TRBV19, the J gene TRBJ1-4; D gene uncertain. There are 12 residues in the CDR3. Germline loops: CDR1 LNHDA, CDR2 SQIVND (reference sequence). Trimming took 6 bases from V and 12 from J, leaving 14 bases between them. The DNA of the CDR3 is TGTGCCAGTAGGGGCCCGGGGTTGGAACTGTTTTTT. Translation gives CASRGPGLELFF.